The rows below give T cell receptor beta chains drawn from one sample of a study of identical twins. TCRdb itself ran the 5' RACE reads through MiXCR, one entry per CDR3 protein. Counted here are about 530,000 distinct CDR3 sequences, about 22% occurring once; the ten biggest clones make up more than 0.4%. These sequences were also reported in another study, on yellow fever vaccine responses in identical twins.

The sequenced sample was CD4+ T cells sorted from blood. The source of these receptors is a woman younger than 30 in good health. Both conserved end residues are part of each CDR3. The order of the fields is D gene, V gene, clone size, J gene, CDR3 DNA, CDR3 protein. The D gene is left open where the match is weak. Where a row states a size, it is once, few, many or the class of an expanded clone; other rows omit it.

D gene: .; V gene: TRBV3-1; clone size: .; J gene: TRBJ1-2; CDR3 DNA: TGTGCCAGCAGCCAAGATGCCAGTAACTATGGCTACACCTTC; CDR3 protein: CASSQDASNYGYTF
D gene: TRBD2; V gene: TRBV28; clone size: few; J gene: TRBJ2-7; CDR3 DNA: TGTGCCAGCCTTGGGGACTACTACGAGCAGTACTTC; CDR3 protein: CASLGDYYEQYF
D gene: TRBD1; V gene: TRBV10-2; clone size: .; J gene: TRBJ2-7; CDR3 DNA: TGCGCCAGCAGTCCCGGGACAGGGATTTTGGGCGCCGAGCAGTACTTC; CDR3 protein: CASSPGTGILGAEQYF
D gene: TRBD2; V gene: TRBV27; clone size: few; J gene: TRBJ2-5; CDR3 DNA: TGTGCCAGCAGTTTAGGTAGCGGGAGGGCGGAGACCCAGTACTTC; CDR3 protein: CASSLGSGRAETQYF
D gene: TRBD2; V gene: TRBV6-5; clone size: .; J gene: TRBJ2-1; CDR3 DNA: TGTGCCAGCAGTTTGGGGACTAGCGTTGTCAATGAGCAGTTCTTC; CDR3 protein: CASSLGTSVVNEQFF
D gene: .; V gene: TRBV7-9; clone size: .; J gene: TRBJ2-3; CDR3 DNA: TGTGCCAGCAGCTTAGGGTTGAAGACAACCAGCACAGATACGCAGTATTTT; CDR3 protein: CASSLGLKTTSTDTQYF
D gene: TRBD2; V gene: TRBV11-3; clone size: .; J gene: TRBJ2-3; CDR3 DNA: TGTGCCAGCAGCGCCCGGACTAGCGGGAGTCTCGGAGATACGCAGTATTTT; CDR3 protein: CASSARTSGSLGDTQYF
D gene: .; V gene: TRBV27; clone size: few; J gene: TRBJ1-1; CDR3 DNA: TGTGCCAGCAAGGGCGCGAGATACACTGAAGCTTTCTTT; CDR3 protein: CASKGARYTEAFF
D gene: .; V gene: TRBV18; clone size: few; J gene: TRBJ2-3; CDR3 DNA: TGTGCCAGCTCCAGGACTCAGACAGATACGCAGTATTTT; CDR3 protein: CASSRTQTDTQYF
D gene: TRBD2; V gene: TRBV5-1; clone size: few; J gene: TRBJ2-1; CDR3 DNA: TGCGCCAGCAGCTTGACCTACTTTCGCGGGAGTGGTAATGAGCAGTTCTTC; CDR3 protein: CASSLTYFRGSGNEQFF
D gene: .; V gene: TRBV7-2; clone size: .; J gene: TRBJ2-1; CDR3 DNA: TGTGCCAGCAGCTTACCGTTTCGGAATGAGCAGTTCTTC; CDR3 protein: CASSLPFRNEQFF
D gene: .; V gene: TRBV3-1; clone size: .; J gene: TRBJ2-5; CDR3 DNA: TGTGCCAGCAGAATCACAGGGTCCCAAGAGACCCAGTACTTC; CDR3 protein: CASRITGSQETQYF
D gene: TRBD2; V gene: TRBV6-2/TRBV6-3; clone size: .; J gene: TRBJ2-3; CDR3 DNA: TGTGCCAGCACTCGAATACCCGGGACTAGCGGGAGGGCCATATCGGATACGCAGTATTTT; CDR3 protein: CASTRIPGTSGRAISDTQYF
D gene: TRBD2; V gene: TRBV12-3/TRBV12-4; clone size: few; J gene: TRBJ2-1; CDR3 DNA: TGTGCCAGCAGTTTCGGTCCGCGGGAGGCGGGCTACAATGAGCAGTTCTTC; CDR3 protein: CASSFGPREAGYNEQFF
D gene: .; V gene: TRBV7-3; clone size: .; J gene: TRBJ2-1; CDR3 DNA: TGTGCCAGCAGCTTACTTGGTCAGGAGCAGTTCTTC; CDR3 protein: CASSLLGQEQFF
D gene: TRBD1; V gene: TRBV18; clone size: few; J gene: TRBJ1-1; CDR3 DNA: TGTGCCAGCTCACCAGGACAGGGCGAAACTGAAGCTTTCTTT; CDR3 protein: CASSPGQGETEAFF
D gene: .; V gene: TRBV14; clone size: .; J gene: TRBJ2-3; CDR3 DNA: TGTGCCAGCAGCCAAGAGGACACAAGCACAGATACGCAGTATTTT; CDR3 protein: CASSQEDTSTDTQYF
D gene: .; V gene: TRBV12-3/TRBV12-4; clone size: many; J gene: TRBJ2-2; CDR3 DNA: TGTGCCAGCAGCTTAGCGAACACCGGGGAGCTGTTTTTT; CDR3 protein: CASSLANTGELFF
D gene: TRBD2; V gene: TRBV24-1; clone size: .; J gene: TRBJ2-1; CDR3 DNA: TGTGCCACCAGTGAATTTAACCTAGCGGGGGGGCAATCGAGCAATGAGCAGTTCTTC; CDR3 protein: CATSEFNLAGGQSSNEQFF
D gene: .; V gene: TRBV6-5; clone size: .; J gene: TRBJ2-3; CDR3 DNA: TGTGCCAGCAGTTACTCTGGGGGGCAGGCAGATACGCAGTATTTT; CDR3 protein: CASSYSGGQADTQYF
D gene: .; V gene: TRBV10-3; clone size: .; J gene: TRBJ2-1; CDR3 DNA: TGTGCCATCAGTCTCCTCGGGGTTGGGCAGTTCTTC; CDR3 protein: CAISLLGVGQFF
D gene: .; V gene: TRBV3-1; clone size: .; J gene: TRBJ2-1; CDR3 DNA: TGTGCCAGCACCCCAACAGGAGTGGGTGAGCAGTTCTTC; CDR3 protein: CASTPTGVGEQFF
D gene: .; V gene: TRBV2; clone size: few; J gene: TRBJ2-4; CDR3 DNA: TGTGCCAGCAGTGAGGAGTTACTAGCCAAAAACATTCAGTACTTC; CDR3 protein: CASSEELLAKNIQYF
D gene: TRBD2; V gene: TRBV29-1; clone size: few; J gene: TRBJ2-1; CDR3 DNA: TGCAGCGTGAGGGGGGCGGGAGGGGGATTAAGGGAGCAGTTCTTC; CDR3 protein: CSVRGAGGGLREQFF
D gene: .; V gene: TRBV10-3; clone size: .; J gene: TRBJ1-2; CDR3 DNA: TGTGCCATCAGCCAACAGGATAACTATGGCTACACCTTC; CDR3 protein: CAISQQDNYGYTF
D gene: TRBD2; V gene: TRBV4-1; clone size: few; J gene: TRBJ2-1; CDR3 DNA: TGCGCCAGCAGTCGTCTCATTAGCGGGAGGGGGAATGAGCAGTTCTTC; CDR3 protein: CASSRLISGRGNEQFF
D gene: TRBD2; V gene: TRBV11-1; clone size: .; J gene: TRBJ2-1; CDR3 DNA: TGTGCCAGCAGCTCCAGACTAGCGGGAGTGTGGGTGGGATACAATGAGCAGTTCTTC; CDR3 protein: CASSSRLAGVWVGYNEQFF
D gene: .; V gene: TRBV7-2; clone size: few; J gene: TRBJ2-5; CDR3 DNA: TGTGCCAGCAGCTTAGATCGGGGGGCCATAGAGACCCAGTACTTC; CDR3 protein: CASSLDRGAIETQYF
D gene: TRBD2; V gene: TRBV5-1; clone size: many; J gene: TRBJ2-7; CDR3 DNA: TGCGCCAGCAGACCTGGGACTAGCTTATCCCACGAGCAGTACTTC; CDR3 protein: CASRPGTSLSHEQYF
D gene: .; V gene: TRBV2; clone size: .; J gene: TRBJ2-1; CDR3 DNA: TGTGCCAGCAGTTACGGTAGCTCCATGTTCAATGAGCAGTTCTTC; CDR3 protein: CASSYGSSMFNEQFF
D gene: TRBD2; V gene: TRBV7-3; clone size: few; J gene: TRBJ2-7; CDR3 DNA: TGTGCCAGCAGCGCTCTCGGGACTACCCTTTCTTCCGAGCAGTACTTC; CDR3 protein: CASSALGTTLSSEQYF
D gene: .; V gene: TRBV11-2; clone size: .; J gene: TRBJ2-5; CDR3 DNA: TGTGCCAGCAGCCGGTACCAAGAGACCCAGTACTTC; CDR3 protein: CASSRYQETQYF
D gene: .; V gene: TRBV20-1; clone size: .; J gene: TRBJ1-4; CDR3 DNA: TGCAGTGCCCGGCGAGGGGGAAAGGGTGAAAAACTGTTTTTT; CDR3 protein: CSARRGGKGEKLFF
D gene: .; V gene: TRBV9; clone size: few; J gene: TRBJ1-1; CDR3 DNA: TGTGCCAGCAGCGTAGGAGACAGGAGAGGAACTGAAGCTTTCTTT; CDR3 protein: CASSVGDRRGTEAFF
D gene: TRBD2; V gene: TRBV20-1; clone size: .; J gene: TRBJ2-1; CDR3 DNA: TGCAGTGCTCTAGCGGGGGGGCCCTCTACTGAGCAGTTCTTC; CDR3 protein: CSALAGGPSTEQFF
D gene: .; V gene: TRBV6-1; clone size: few; J gene: TRBJ2-5; CDR3 DNA: TGTGCCAGCAGCAGTTTTTTTGAGACCCAGTACTTC; CDR3 protein: CASSSFFETQYF
D gene: TRBD2; V gene: TRBV6-5; clone size: .; J gene: TRBJ2-5; CDR3 DNA: TGTGCCAGCAGTTTCACGAGCGGGAGAGGGTTAGAGACCCAGTACTTC; CDR3 protein: CASSFTSGRGLETQYF
D gene: .; V gene: TRBV14; clone size: few; J gene: TRBJ1-1; CDR3 DNA: TGTGCCAGCAGCCAAGATTTCGGGGTAAGGACTGAAGCTTTCTTT; CDR3 protein: CASSQDFGVRTEAFF
D gene: TRBD1; V gene: TRBV24-1; clone size: .; J gene: TRBJ2-1; CDR3 DNA: TGTGCCACCAGTGACCCTGGGACAGGTCCAACTAACAATGAGCAGTTCTTC; CDR3 protein: CATSDPGTGPTNNEQFF
D gene: TRBD2; V gene: TRBV20-1; clone size: once; J gene: TRBJ2-3; CDR3 DNA: TGCAGTGCTCCGCCGGGACTAGCGACCACAGATACGCAGTATTTT; CDR3 protein: CSAPPGLATTDTQYF
D gene: TRBD2; V gene: TRBV9; clone size: .; J gene: TRBJ2-1; CDR3 DNA: TGTGCCAGCAGCGTAGCTACGTGGACAGAAGGGGGGACTAGCGTGTGGAATGAGCAGTTCTTC; CDR3 protein: CASSVATWTEGGTSVWNEQFF
D gene: .; V gene: TRBV5-1; clone size: .; J gene: TRBJ2-7; CDR3 DNA: TGCGCCAGCAGCTTGGAGGGGGGGCGCGGGCAGTACTTC; CDR3 protein: CASSLEGGRGQYF
D gene: TRBD1; V gene: TRBV12-3/TRBV12-4; clone size: .; J gene: TRBJ2-5; CDR3 DNA: TGTGCCAGCAGACGTGACAGGGGGCTCCAAGAGACCCAGTACTTC; CDR3 protein: CASRRDRGLQETQYF
D gene: .; V gene: TRBV14; clone size: .; J gene: TRBJ2-7; CDR3 DNA: TGTGCCAGCAGCTACAGTTTGGGCATTCACGAGCAGTACTTC; CDR3 protein: CASSYSLGIHEQYF
D gene: TRBD2; V gene: TRBV6-5; clone size: .; J gene: TRBJ2-3; CDR3 DNA: TGTGCCAGCAGTCATCGATTAGCGGGGGCCGGCACAGATACGCAGTATTTT; CDR3 protein: CASSHRLAGAGTDTQYF
D gene: TRBD1; V gene: TRBV19; clone size: .; J gene: TRBJ2-1; CDR3 DNA: TGTGCCAGTACTACGACAGGGGGCTTCTACAATGAGCAGTTCTTC; CDR3 protein: CASTTTGGFYNEQFF
D gene: .; V gene: TRBV20-1; clone size: few; J gene: TRBJ1-5; CDR3 DNA: TGCAGTGCTAAGGGGAATCAGCCCCAGCATTTT; CDR3 protein: CSAKGNQPQHF
D gene: .; V gene: TRBV6-5; clone size: few; J gene: TRBJ1-2; CDR3 DNA: TGTGCCAGCACCGTACTCGACAGCAACTATGGCTACACCTTC; CDR3 protein: CASTVLDSNYGYTF
D gene: .; V gene: TRBV5-1; clone size: once; J gene: TRBJ2-3; CDR3 DNA: TGCGCCAGCAGTAGGGTAGCGCCGGGGGCAGATACGCAGTATTTT; CDR3 protein: CASSRVAPGADTQYF
D gene: TRBD2; V gene: TRBV5-1; clone size: .; J gene: TRBJ2-5; CDR3 DNA: TGCGCCAGCAGCTTGGGGGATTATAGCGGGGAGACCCAGTACTTC; CDR3 protein: CASSLGDYSGETQYF
D gene: .; V gene: TRBV12-3/TRBV12-4; clone size: .; J gene: TRBJ2-7; CDR3 DNA: TGTGCCAGCACCGGCTCCTACGAGCAGTACTTC; CDR3 protein: CASTGSYEQYF
D gene: .; V gene: TRBV20-1; clone size: .; J gene: TRBJ1-4; CDR3 DNA: TGCAGTGCTAGGGACACCTTAAATGAAAAACTGTTGTTT; CDR3 protein: CSARDTLNEKLLF
D gene: TRBD1; V gene: TRBV5-1; clone size: .; J gene: TRBJ2-2; CDR3 DNA: TGCGCCAGCCGAGGTATAGGACAGGGACGTTCGTGGACCTCGAACACCGGGGAGCTGTTTTTT; CDR3 protein: CASRGIGQGRSWTSNTGELFF
D gene: .; V gene: TRBV14; clone size: few; J gene: TRBJ2-1; CDR3 DNA: TGTGCCAGCAGCCAAGATGGGGCGGGGGCCTACACAGGGCAGTTCTTC; CDR3 protein: CASSQDGAGAYTGQFF
D gene: .; V gene: TRBV3-1; clone size: many; J gene: TRBJ2-1; CDR3 DNA: TGCGCCAGCAGCCAAGCAAACAATGAGCAGTTCTTC; CDR3 protein: CASSQANNEQFF